This T cell receptor (beta chain) was recovered during a study of T cells after yellow fever vaccination (dated by TCRdb to between 2018 and 2021). Notes on the research overall: The SMART-Seq v4 Ultra Low Input RNA kit was used to prepare libraries from fractions with low cell numbers. To follow T-cell clones before and after both primary and booster YFV17D yellow fever vaccination, bulk TCR alpha and beta repertoires underwent longitudinal sequencing. Two healthy male donors made up the cohort, one aged 18 to 29 years and the other aged 30 to 40 years. Blood was drawn at multiple timepoints before and after primary and secondary immunization, with bulk PBMC replicates and cell subsets isolated. Broader findings and caveats from the paper: FACS-sorted repertoires could contain abundant contaminating clonotypes from the bulk population, so computational filtering was required. Compared with the primary T-cell response, the secondary T-cell response was faster but weaker, reaching its peak on day 5 rather than on day 15. Because only a couple of donors were included in the study, the extent to which the findings can be generalized is limited. A small fraction of clonotypes showed up in both the CD4 and CD8 compartments, probably as a result of convergent recombination. Most clones expanded after primary vaccination were re-detected after the booster (almost 98% of CD4 and approximately 88% of CD8), suggesting broad memory maintenance.

From the germline V gene, CDR1 is SGHRS and CDR2 is YFSETQ. The trim is 4 bases for V and 6 bases for J, with a gap of 9 bases between the germline ends. The CDR3 holds 12 amino acids from the cysteine to the phenylalanine. Only CDR3 DNA remains: 36 bases, in frame from the first base. This clonotype has just a few counts. Its antigen specificity is not known. One base away there is no much larger clone; base qualities are not given. Synthesis of TCR cDNA relied on 5'RACE template switching, a step that introduced a universal primer site along with unique molecular identifiers. Priming for cDNA synthesis came from both the TCR alpha and TCR beta constant segments. Library amplification used two PCR steps, and the second PCR step added sample barcodes and sequencing adapters. Libraries were sequenced on Illumina HiSeq 2500 (2x100 bp) or NovaSeq (2x150 bp). Per the authors' processing: MIGEC was used to demultiplex reads and collapse the reads into UMI consensus sequences, and MiXCR was used for V(D)J alignment. Clonotypes responding to the vaccine were identified with edgeR on replicate PBMC samples, with the criteria of FDR below 0.01 and a log2 fold change above 5 up to day 15. Each bulk clonotype received a CD4 or CD8 identity based on whether the sequenced CD4 or CD8 repertoire contained that clonotype at higher abundance. TCRdb reran the public reads through fastp at Q25 and MiXCR, keeping productive beta chains. Each record represents a unique CDR3 protein, reported with the most common genes and DNA among its rows. The V and J calls were not made by the authors but by TCRdb's processing. The sample contains some 600,000 distinct CDR3 sequences, roughly a sixth of them found a single time. The ten most abundant clones make up 17% of the sample.

This sample's treatment or condition label indicates: live attenuated yellow fever vaccine strain. At each blood-draw timepoint, two biological replicates of bulk PBMCs were collected. A standard Ficoll-Paque protocol was used to isolate PBMCs from peripheral blood. RNA was extracted with TriZol from bulk PBMCs, CD4 and CD8 fractions, and dextramer-positive and dextramer-negative fractions. The sequencing here drew on PBMCs, taken around 5 days after the first yellow fever vaccination. The TCR originated in a man between 18 and 35 years old who received the YFV17D yellow fever vaccine. The chain is assembled from TRBV5-1 and TRBJ2-3; confidence is insufficient to name the D gene. The CDR3 reads as follows: CASSPDVDTQYF. The DNA sequence is as follows: TGCGCCAGCAGCCCGGACGTGGATACGCAGTATTTT.